The source of this T cell receptor beta chain is a study of PD-L1 blockade in urothelial cancer. CDR1 and CDR2 from the germline V gene are LNHDA and SQIVND (reference sequence). The CDR3 runs 16 residues. J was trimmed by 5 bases and V by 4 bases; bases with no gene match: 9. Profiled with immunoSEQ multiplex PCR; TCRdb holds only in-frame clones, not every one. The table records tens of thousands of clones, around 90% of them present only once. The chain uses TRBV19 and TRBJ1-5; 9 bases are a match to TRBD1. The sequence derives from a man aged 70-80 years with urothelial cancer. The sample consisted of PBMCs, taken around atezolizumab (anti-PD-L1) treatment. The CDR3 DNA sequence: TGTGCCAGTAGTACGCTCGGACAGGGGAAAGATCAGCCCCAGCATTTT. Translated: CASSTLGQGKDQPQHF.